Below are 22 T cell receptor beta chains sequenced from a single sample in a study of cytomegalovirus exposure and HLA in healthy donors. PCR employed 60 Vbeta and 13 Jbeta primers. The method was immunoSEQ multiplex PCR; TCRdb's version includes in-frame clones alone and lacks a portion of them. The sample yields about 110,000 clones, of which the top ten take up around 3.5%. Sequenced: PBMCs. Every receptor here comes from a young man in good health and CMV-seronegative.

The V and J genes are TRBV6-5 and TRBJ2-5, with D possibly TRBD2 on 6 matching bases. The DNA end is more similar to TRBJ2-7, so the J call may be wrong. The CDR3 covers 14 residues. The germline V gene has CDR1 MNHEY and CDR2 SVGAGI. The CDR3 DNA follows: TGTGCCAGCAGTTACGGGGGGAATTCCTACGAGCAGTACTTC. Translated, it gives CASSYGGNSYEQYF.

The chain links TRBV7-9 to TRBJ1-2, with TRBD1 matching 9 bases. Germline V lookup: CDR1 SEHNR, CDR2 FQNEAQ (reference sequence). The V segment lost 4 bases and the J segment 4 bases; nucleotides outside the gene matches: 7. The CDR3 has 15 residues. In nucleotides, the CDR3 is TGTGCCAGCAGCTGGCCGGGACAGGGTTTCTATGGCTACACCTTC. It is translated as CASSWPGQGFYGYTF.

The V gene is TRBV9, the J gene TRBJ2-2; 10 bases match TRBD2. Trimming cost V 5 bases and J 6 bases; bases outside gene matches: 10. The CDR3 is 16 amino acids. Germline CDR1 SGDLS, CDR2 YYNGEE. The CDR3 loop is CASSLPGLASPGELFF. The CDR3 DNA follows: TGTGCCAGCAGTCTGCCGGGACTAGCGTCCCCCGGGGAGCTGTTTTTT.

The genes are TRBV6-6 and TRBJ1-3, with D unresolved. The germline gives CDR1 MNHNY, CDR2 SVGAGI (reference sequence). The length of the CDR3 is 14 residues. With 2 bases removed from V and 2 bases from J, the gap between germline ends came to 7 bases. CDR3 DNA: TGTGCCAGCAGTTACCAGACACCTGGAAACACCATATATTTT. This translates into CASSYQTPGNTIYF.

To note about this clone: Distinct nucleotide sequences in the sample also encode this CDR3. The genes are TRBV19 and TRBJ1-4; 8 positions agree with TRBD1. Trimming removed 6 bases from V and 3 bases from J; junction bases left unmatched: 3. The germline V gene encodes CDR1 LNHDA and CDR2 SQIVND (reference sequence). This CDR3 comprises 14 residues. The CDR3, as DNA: TGTGCCAGTAGCCCGGGACAGGCTAATGAAAAACTGTTTTTT. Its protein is CASSPGQANEKLFF.

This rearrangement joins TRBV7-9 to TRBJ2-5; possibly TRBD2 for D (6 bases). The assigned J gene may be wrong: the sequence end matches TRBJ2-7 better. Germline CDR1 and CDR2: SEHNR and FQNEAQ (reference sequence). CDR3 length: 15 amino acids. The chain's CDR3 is CASSLESGAGYEQYF. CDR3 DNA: TGTGCCAGCAGCTTAGAGTCTGGGGCGGGATACGAGCAGTACTTC.

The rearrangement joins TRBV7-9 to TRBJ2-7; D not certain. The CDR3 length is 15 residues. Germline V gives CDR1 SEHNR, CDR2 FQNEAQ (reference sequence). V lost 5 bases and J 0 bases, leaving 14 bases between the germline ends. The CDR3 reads CASSPWAGTSYEQYF. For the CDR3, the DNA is TGTGCCAGCAGCCCCTGGGCAGGTACCTCCTACGAGCAGTACTTC.

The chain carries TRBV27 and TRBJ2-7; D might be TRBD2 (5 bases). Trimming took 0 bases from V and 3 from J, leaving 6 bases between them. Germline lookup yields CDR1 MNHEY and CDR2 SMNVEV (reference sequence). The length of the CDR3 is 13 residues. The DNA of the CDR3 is TGTGCCAGCAGTTTATCCGGGGACTACGAGCAGTACTTC. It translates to CASSLSGDYEQYF.

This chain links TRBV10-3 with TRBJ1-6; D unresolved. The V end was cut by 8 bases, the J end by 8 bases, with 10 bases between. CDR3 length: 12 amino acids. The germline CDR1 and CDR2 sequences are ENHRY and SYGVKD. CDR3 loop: CAIGGLDSPLHF. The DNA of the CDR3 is TGTGCCATCGGCGGCCTTGATTCACCCCTCCACTTT.

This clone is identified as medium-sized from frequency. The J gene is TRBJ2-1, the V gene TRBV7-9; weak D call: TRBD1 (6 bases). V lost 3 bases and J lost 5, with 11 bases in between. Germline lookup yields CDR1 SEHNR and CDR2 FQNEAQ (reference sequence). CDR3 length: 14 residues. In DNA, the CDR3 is TGTGCCAGCAGCTTGTCGGGACAAAACAATGAGCAGTTCTTC. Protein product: CASSLSGQNNEQFF.

Here the CDR3 reads CASIRRLAGTDTQYF. CDR3 in DNA: TGTGCCAGCATCCGCCGACTAGCGGGCACAGATACGCAGTATTTT. The chain couples TRBV6-6 to TRBJ2-3, with 9 bases matching TRBD2. Germline V CDR1 and CDR2: MNHNY, SVGAGI (reference sequence). The CDR3 totals 15 residues. V gave up 7 bases and J gave up 1 base; unmatched junction bases: 6.

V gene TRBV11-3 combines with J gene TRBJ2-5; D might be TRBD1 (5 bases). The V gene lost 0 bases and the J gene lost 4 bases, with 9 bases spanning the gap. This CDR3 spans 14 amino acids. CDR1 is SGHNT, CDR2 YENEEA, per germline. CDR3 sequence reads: CASSLERGSETQYF. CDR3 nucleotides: TGTGCCAGCAGCTTAGAAAGGGGTTCAGAGACCCAGTACTTC.

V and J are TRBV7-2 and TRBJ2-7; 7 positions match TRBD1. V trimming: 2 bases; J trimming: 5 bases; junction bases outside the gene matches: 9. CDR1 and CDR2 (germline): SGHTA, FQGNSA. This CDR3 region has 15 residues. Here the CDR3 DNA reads TGTGCCAGCAGCTTACGACAGGGTGGTGTCCACGAGCAGTACTTC. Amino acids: CASSLRQGGVHEQYF.

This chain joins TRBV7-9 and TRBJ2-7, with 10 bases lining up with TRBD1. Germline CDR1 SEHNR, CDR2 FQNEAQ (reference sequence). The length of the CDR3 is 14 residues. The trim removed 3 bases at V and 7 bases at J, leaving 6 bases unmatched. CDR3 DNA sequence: TGTGCCAGCAGCTTCGGGACAGGGGATCGAGAGCAGTACTTC. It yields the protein CASSFGTGDREQYF.

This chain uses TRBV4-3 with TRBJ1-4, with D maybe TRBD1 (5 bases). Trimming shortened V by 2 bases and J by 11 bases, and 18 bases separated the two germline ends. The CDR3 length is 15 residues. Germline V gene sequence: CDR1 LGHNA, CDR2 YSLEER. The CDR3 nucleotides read TGCGCCAGCAGCCAATCCGTTGGAAGGGGCCTCAAACTGTTTTTT. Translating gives CASSQSVGRGLKLFF.

The CDR3 nucleotides read TGTGCCAGCAGCTTATCCCTGTGGGAGCGTGGTGGAAACACCATATATTTT. As protein: CASSLSLWERGGNTIYF. The genes are TRBV5-6 and TRBJ1-3; D unresolved. The V gene lost 2 bases and the J gene lost 3 bases, with 18 bases spanning the gap. The CDR3 spans 17 residues. CDR1 is SGHDT and CDR2 is YYEEEE in the germline V gene.

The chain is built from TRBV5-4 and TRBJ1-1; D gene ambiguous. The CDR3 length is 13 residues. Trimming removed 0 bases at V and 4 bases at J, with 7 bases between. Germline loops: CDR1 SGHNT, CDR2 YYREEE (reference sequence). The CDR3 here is CASSLDGTTEAFF. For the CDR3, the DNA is TGTGCCAGCAGCTTGGACGGTACCACTGAAGCTTTCTTT.

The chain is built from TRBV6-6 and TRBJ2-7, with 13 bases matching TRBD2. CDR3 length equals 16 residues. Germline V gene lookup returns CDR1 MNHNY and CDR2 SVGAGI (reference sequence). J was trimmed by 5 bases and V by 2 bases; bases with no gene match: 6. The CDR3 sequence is CASSYKLAGGHDEQYF. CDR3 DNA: TGTGCCAGCAGTTACAAACTAGCGGGGGGGCATGACGAGCAGTACTTC.

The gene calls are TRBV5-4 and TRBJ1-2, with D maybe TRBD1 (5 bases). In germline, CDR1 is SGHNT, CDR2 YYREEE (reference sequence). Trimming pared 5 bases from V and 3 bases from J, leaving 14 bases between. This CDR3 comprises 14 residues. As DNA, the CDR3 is TGTGCCAGCAGTCGGGGGGTTTTAGACTATGGCTACACCTTC. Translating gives CASSRGVLDYGYTF.

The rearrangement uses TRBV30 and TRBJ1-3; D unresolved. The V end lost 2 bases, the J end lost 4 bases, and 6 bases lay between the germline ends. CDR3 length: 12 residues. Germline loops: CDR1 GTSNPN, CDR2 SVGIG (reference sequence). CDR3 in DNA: TGTGCCTGGAGTCCCACAGGAAACACCATATATTTT. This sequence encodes CAWSPTGNTIYF.

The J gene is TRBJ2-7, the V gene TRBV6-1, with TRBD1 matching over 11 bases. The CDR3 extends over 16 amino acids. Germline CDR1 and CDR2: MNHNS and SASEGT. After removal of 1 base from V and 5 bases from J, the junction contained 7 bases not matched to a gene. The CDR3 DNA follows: TGTGCCAGCAGTGAAGTATTTGGACAGGGGGCAGACGAGCAGTACTTC. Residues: CASSEVFGQGADEQYF.

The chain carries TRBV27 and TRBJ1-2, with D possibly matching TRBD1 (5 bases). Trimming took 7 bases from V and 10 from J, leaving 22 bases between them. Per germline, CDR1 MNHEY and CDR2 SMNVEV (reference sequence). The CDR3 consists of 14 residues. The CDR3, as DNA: TGTGCCAGCACCTCTCGCCAGGGCCCGGGCGACTACACCTTC. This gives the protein CASTSRQGPGDYTF.